Following are 32 T cell receptor beta chains from one sample sequenced in a study of beta chain features in type 1 diabetes. Expressed TCRB transcripts were sequenced after all isolated RNA was converted to cDNA. Only in-frame clones appear in the TCRdb table, and some are missing; sequencing was by immunoSEQ multiplex PCR. The sample records 600,000 to 650,000 clones, around a sixth being singletons. Sequenced: naive CD4+ T cells from blood. The receptors stem from a man aged 18-30 years in good health.

This chain links TRBV28 with TRBJ2-5, with 8 bases fitting TRBD1. With 2 bases clipped from V and 4 bases from J, the junction kept 6 bases outside the gene matches. Germline CDR1 reads MDHEN; CDR2 reads SYDVKM. CDR3 size: 15 residues. The CDR3 loop is CASSLGQGASETQYF. Here the CDR3 DNA reads TGTGCCAGCAGTTTAGGTCAGGGGGCTTCAGAGACCCAGTACTTC.

This clone occurred a few times. The CDR3 DNA reads TGTGCCAGCAGCCGGCGGGCTAGCACAGATACGCAGTATTTT. Translated: CASSRRASTDTQYF. The V and J genes are TRBV9 and TRBJ2-3; TRBD2 might be the D (5 bases). This CDR3 is 14 amino acids long. V was pared by 4 bases and J by 0 bases, with 9 bases between. Germline-derived CDR1 and CDR2 are SGDLS and YYNGEE.

This clone was seen a handful of times. This chain uses TRBV20-1 with TRBJ2-5; D uncertain. Trimming stripped 4 bases from V and 5 bases from J, with 5 bases between. Germline V lookup: CDR1 DFQATT, CDR2 SNEGSKA (reference sequence). The CDR3 is 10 residues long. The CDR3 reads CSATSETQYF. The CDR3 region has the DNA TGCAGTGCTACCTCGGAGACCCAGTACTTC.

V gene TRBV28 combines with J gene TRBJ2-5; D might be TRBD2 (5 bases). The V end was cut by 2 bases, the J end by 4 bases, with 8 bases between. The CDR3 extends over 13 amino acids. From germline, CDR1 is MDHEN and CDR2 SYDVKM. In DNA, the CDR3 is TGTGCCAGCAGTTTACAGAGGGTAGAGACCCAGTACTTC. It yields the protein CASSLQRVETQYF.

This clone was found a few times. The chain employs TRBV18 and TRBJ1-4; possibly TRBD1 for D (5 bases). V dropped 1 base and J dropped 8 bases, with 5 bases sitting between them. This CDR3 spans 12 amino acids. CDR1 is KGHSH, CDR2 LQKENI, per germline. The CDR3 coding sequence is TGTGCCAGCTCACCACGGGACGAAAAACTGTTTTTT. Amino acid sequence: CASSPRDEKLFF.

The chain has TRBV19 and TRBJ1-6; perhaps TRBD1 as D (6 bases). The CDR3 has 17 amino acids. V was pared by 7 bases and J by 8 bases, with 24 bases between. Germline V CDR1 and CDR2: LNHDA, SQIVND (reference sequence). CDR3 in amino acids: CASTTRGGRSHHSPLHF. CDR3 nucleotides: TGTGCCAGTACAACCAGGGGAGGGAGGTCTCATCATTCACCCCTCCACTTT.

In this sample, this clone turned up a few times. This chain joins TRBV29-1 and TRBJ2-7, with D maybe TRBD2 (5 bases). Germline-derived CDR1 and CDR2 are SQVTM and ANQGSEA. The CDR3 is made up of 12 amino acids. V lost 7 bases to trimming and J lost 3 bases, with 13 bases between them. CDR3 sequence reads: CSGTDGGYEQYF. CDR3 bases: TGCAGCGGTACAGACGGAGGCTACGAGCAGTACTTC.

This clone was observed a handful of times. The V gene is TRBV7-2, the J gene TRBJ2-7; TRBD1 matches 7 bases. Germline CDR1 is SGHTA and CDR2 is FQGNSA. The V gene end was trimmed by 0 bases and the J gene end by 2 bases; junction bases not matched to a gene: 7. CDR3 length equals 16 residues. In nucleotides, the CDR3 is TGTGCCAGCAGCTTAGCAGGGGGCTTTGATGCCTACGAGCAGTACTTC. This gives the protein CASSLAGGFDAYEQYF.

This sequence joins TRBV21-1 and TRBJ2-7; the table's D call, TRBD1, was not checked against the DNA. TRBV21-1 is annotated as a pseudogene. This CDR3 is 14 amino acids long. CDR3 amino acids: CASSKAGQGYEQYF. The CDR3 nucleotides read TGTGCCAGCAGCAAAGCGGGACAGGGCTACGAGCAGTACTTC.

This clone was detected a few times. The CDR3 region is CAGAPPPMNTEAFF. The CDR3 DNA follows: TGTGCCGGTGCCCCGCCGCCTATGAACACTGAAGCTTTCTTT. The chain links TRBV7-8 to TRBJ1-1; D not resolved. V lost 11 bases and J lost 0, with 16 bases in between. From germline, CDR1 is SGHVS and CDR2 FQNEAQ. This CDR3 comprises 14 residues. Looking up the rest from reference TRBV7-8 and TRBJ1-1 gives the full variable domain: GAGVSQSPRYKVAKRGQDVALRCDPISGHVSLFWYQQALGQGPEFLTYFQNEAQLDKSGLPSDRFFAERPEGSVSTLKIQRTQQEDSAVYLCAGAPPPMNTEAFFGQGTRLTVV.

The chain has TRBV7-8 and TRBJ1-2, with D maybe TRBD1 (5 bases). Trimming took 1 base from V and 4 from J, leaving 10 bases between them. This CDR3 comprises 14 residues. The germline V gene has CDR1 SGHVS and CDR2 FQNEAQ. The CDR3 here is CASSLVRVPYGYTF. CDR3 bases: TGTGCCAGCAGCTTAGTCAGGGTTCCCTATGGCTACACCTTC.

In this sample, this clone turned up a few times. The V gene is TRBV5-4, the J gene TRBJ1-1; the D is unclear. CDR3 length equals 14 residues. Germline V CDR1 and CDR2: SGHNT, YYREEE (reference sequence). The ends were cut back, 0 bases at V and 1 base at J, with 7 bases in the middle. CDR3 sequence: CASSLANANTEAFF. DNA for the CDR3: TGTGCCAGCAGCTTGGCCAATGCGAACACTGAAGCTTTCTTT.

The J gene is TRBJ2-1, the V gene TRBV15; D is unclear. Trimming took 1 base from V and 2 from J, leaving 12 bases between them. Germline CDR1 and CDR2: LNHNV and YYDKDF (reference sequence). This CDR3 region has 16 residues. The CDR3 DNA sequence: TGTGCCACCAGCAGAGTTCGGCTCACTACCTACAATGAGCAGTTCTTC. Its translation is CATSRVRLTTYNEQFF.

This chain links TRBV28 with TRBJ2-7, with D possibly being TRBD1 (6 bases). V lost 4 bases and J lost 3, with 13 bases in between. This CDR3 has 14 residues. Germline CDR1 and CDR2: MDHEN and SYDVKM. Written as DNA, the CDR3 is TGTGCCAGCAGTTCCCCGGACAGTTACTACGAGCAGTACTTC. Protein: CASSSPDSYYEQYF.

This clone was seen only a few times. The rearrangement uses TRBV19 and TRBJ1-5, with D uncertain. V was cut by 3 bases and J by 0 bases, with 6 bases left in between. This CDR3 is 14 amino acids long. Germline lookup yields CDR1 LNHDA and CDR2 SQIVND (reference sequence). The DNA of the CDR3 is TGTGCCAGTAGTATCCGGGATAGCAATCAGCCCCAGCATTTT. Amino acid sequence: CASSIRDSNQPQHF.

The CDR3 DNA is TGTGCCATCAGCCAGGGGTACGAGCAGTACTTC. It codes for CAISQGYEQYF. The chain uses TRBV10-3 and TRBJ2-7; TRBD1 might be the D (6 bases). The CDR3 is 11 residues long. The germline V and J ends were trimmed by 6 bases and 4 bases, with 7 bases remaining between them. Germline CDR1 and CDR2: ENHRY and SYGVKD.

The table lists this clone with a few counts. CDR3 protein: CASRRIDTQYF. The CDR3 nucleotides read TGTGCCAGCAGGCGGATAGATACGCAGTATTTT. V usage is TRBV28 and J usage is TRBJ2-3; D is undetermined. Germline CDR1 MDHEN, CDR2 SYDVKM. V lost 6 bases and J 5 bases, leaving 6 bases between the germline ends. The CDR3 loop spans 11 amino acids.

The chain is built from TRBV28 and TRBJ2-5; 11 positions agree with TRBD1. Looked up from germline, CDR1 is MDHEN and CDR2 is SYDVKM. The CDR3 runs to 15 residues. Trimming removed 5 bases from V and 4 bases from J; junction bases left unmatched: 6. The CDR3 region is CASSTTGQGAETQYF. The CDR3 nucleotides are TGTGCCAGCAGTACAACCGGACAGGGGGCAGAGACCCAGTACTTC.

This clone was observed a single time. The chain uses TRBV2 and TRBJ2-7; 7 bases are a match to TRBD1. J gave up 3 bases and V 2 bases, and 7 bases lay outside the gene matches. This CDR3 comprises 15 residues. CDR1 SNHLY and CDR2 FYNNEI come from the germline V gene. The CDR3 protein is CASSERGDSIYEQYF. The CDR3 DNA reads as TGTGCCAGCAGTGAACGAGGGGACAGCATCTACGAGCAGTACTTC.

This sequence joins TRBV9 and TRBJ2-7, with D possibly being TRBD1 (6 bases). The CDR3 is 15 amino acids. Looked up from germline, CDR1 is SGDLS and CDR2 is YYNGEE. Between the trimmed V and J ends, which lost 0 bases and 0 bases, there was a span of 10 bases. The CDR3 DNA follows: TGTGCCAGCAGCGTAGGACAGGAAGGCTCCTACGAGCAGTACTTC. As protein: CASSVGQEGSYEQYF.

Remarks on this clone: A much larger clone differs by one base, so this may be a read error. This chain connects TRBV6-4 to TRBJ1-1; TRBD1 might be the D (6 bases). Deletions cut 6 bases from V and 1 base from J, with 9 bases between. Germline CDR1 and CDR2: MRHNA and SNTAGT. This CDR3 is 13 amino acids long. CDR3 coding DNA: TGTGCCAGCAGGCTACAGGGGAACACTGAAGCTTTCTTT. Translating gives CASRLQGNTEAFF.

This chain joins TRBV5-6 and TRBJ2-2; D call uncertain. Trimming shortened V by 0 bases and J by 6 bases, and 3 bases separated the two germline ends. The CDR3 consists of 12 residues. Germline CDR1 SGHDT, CDR2 YYEEEE. In DNA, the CDR3 is TGTGCCAGCAGCTTGGGCCCCGGGGAGCTGTTTTTT. Translated, it gives CASSLGPGELFF.

As for this clone: Additional DNA sequences in this sample encode the identical CDR3. The chain joins TRBV19 to TRBJ1-5, with D possibly TRBD1 on 5 matching bases. The CDR3 length is 13 residues. Trimming removed 4 bases from V and 6 bases from J, with 10 bases in between. Germline CDR1 is LNHDA and CDR2 is SQIVND (reference sequence). CDR3 region: CASSRQGGQPQHF. In nucleotides, the CDR3 is TGTGCCAGTAGTAGGCAGGGAGGTCAGCCCCAGCATTTT.

This clone was seen more than once but under ten times. V and J are TRBV7-9 and TRBJ1-1; 8 bases are a match to TRBD1. After removal of 5 bases from V and 1 base from J, the junction contained 9 bases not matched to a gene. The CDR3 covers 16 residues. Germline CDR1 reads SEHNR; CDR2 reads FQNEAQ (reference sequence). This CDR3 is CASSNPRGRGNTEAFF. In DNA form, the CDR3 reads TGTGCCAGCAGCAACCCCAGGGGGCGGGGGAACACTGAAGCTTTCTTT. The entire variable domain, with the rest obtained from reference TRBV7-9 and TRBJ1-1, is as follows: DTGVSQNPRHKITKRGQNVTFRCDPISEHNRLYWYRQTLGQGPEFLTYFQNEAQLEKSRLLSDRFSAERPKGSFSTLEIQRTEQGDSAMYLCASSNPRGRGNTEAFFGQGTRLTVV.

This clone was picked up a small number of times. V is TRBV7-9 and J is TRBJ1-5; no definite D call. The CDR3 spans 16 residues. The V end was cut by 1 base, the J end by 6 bases, with 16 bases between. Germline-derived CDR1 and CDR2 are SEHNR and FQNEAQ (reference sequence). In nucleotides, the CDR3 is TGTGCCAGCAGCTTAGAGGTCCTGGGGATTGGTCAGCCCCAGCATTTT. Encoded protein: CASSLEVLGIGQPQHF.

This clone was recorded a few times. The rearrangement joins TRBV5-6 to TRBJ2-4; maybe TRBD1 (7 bases). The V end lost 4 bases, the J end lost 1 base, and 12 bases lay between the germline ends. The CDR3 contains 15 residues. CDR1 is SGHDT, CDR2 YYEEEE, per germline. The CDR3 spells CASSPRGRAKNIQYF. The DNA for the CDR3 is TGTGCCAGCAGCCCCAGGGGGAGGGCCAAAAACATTCAGTACTTC.

The chain uses TRBV9 and TRBJ2-3; TRBD1 might be the D (5 bases). Per the germline V gene, CDR1 is SGDLS and CDR2 is YYNGEE. The CDR3 is 17 amino acids. V was clipped by 0 bases and J by 1 base, with 15 bases between them. DNA of the CDR3: TGTGCCAGCAGCGTAGGGGCAGGGCGCGTGGGCACAGATACGCAGTATTTT. Its protein product is CASSVGAGRVGTDTQYF.

The rearrangement links TRBV5-6 to TRBJ1-2; D gene uncertain. Germline V gene sequence: CDR1 SGHDT, CDR2 YYEEEE. The CDR3 totals 13 residues. Deletions cut 0 bases from V and 9 bases from J, with 12 bases between. The CDR3 here is CASSLVLQTSYTF. The CDR3, as DNA: TGTGCCAGCAGCTTGGTATTACAAACGAGCTACACCTTC.

This clone was seen a few times. V and J are TRBV30 and TRBJ2-2, with D unclear. The length of the CDR3 is 16 residues. Trimming pared 0 bases from V and 2 bases from J, leaving 13 bases between. CDR1 is GTSNPN, CDR2 SVGIG, per germline (reference sequence). The CDR3 here is CAWSVGIISNTGELFF. The CDR3 region has the DNA TGTGCCTGGAGTGTAGGCATAATTAGTAACACCGGGGAGCTGTTTTTT.

The V gene is TRBV5-4, the J gene TRBJ2-3, with D maybe TRBD2 (5 bases). V lost 4 bases and J lost 1, with 10 bases in between. The CDR3 contains 14 residues. Germline CDR1 reads SGHNT; CDR2 reads YYREEE (reference sequence). CDR3 sequence reads: CASSVTGGTDTQYF. In nucleotides, the CDR3 is TGTGCCAGCAGCGTAACCGGGGGCACAGATACGCAGTATTTT.

This clone turned up a few times. V and J are TRBV5-4 and TRBJ2-5; TRBD2 aligns across 10 bases. Germline CDR1 and CDR2: SGHNT and YYREEE (reference sequence). V lost 5 bases and J lost 1; bases outside the gene matches: 5. The CDR3 sequence is 15 residues long. Here the CDR3 reads CASRSLAGPQETQYF. CDR3 nucleotides: TGTGCCAGCAGGTCACTAGCGGGGCCCCAAGAGACCCAGTACTTC.

The chain combines TRBV15 with TRBJ2-5; 14 nucleotides match TRBD2. V was clipped by 2 bases and J by 4 bases; unmatched bases: 3. Germline loops: CDR1 LNHNV, CDR2 YYDKDF (reference sequence). There are 16 residues in the CDR3. CDR3 loop: CATSRLGLAGGETQYF. In nucleotides, the CDR3 is TGTGCCACCAGCAGACTCGGACTAGCGGGGGGAGAGACCCAGTACTTC.